Given below is one T cell receptor (beta chain) in context. The V and J ends lost 8 bases and 2 bases respectively, with 16 bases between them. Looked up from germline, CDR1 is LNHDA and CDR2 is SQIVND (reference sequence). This CDR3 comprises 16 residues. Original analysis: Estimation of nucleated cell counts was performed using reference gene primer amplification. Sequenced by immunoSEQ multiplex PCR; TCRdb stores in-frame clones only, minus some. V and J calls and clone size come straight from that table; D and trimming were deduced from the DNA. Found here are 70,000 or so clones, approximately 84% of them singletons; the top ten hold roughly 12%. In Seattle, patients joined the study during active infection and were tracked longitudinally. The data were taken from a study of blood T cell repertoires in COVID-19. Looking at the study overall: Samples taken during acute and convalescent COVID-19 were collected in the United States, Italy and Spain.

The sample was peripheral blood. This clonotype was obtained from a man aged 50-60 years with COVID-19, enrolled during active disease. V and J are TRBV19 and TRBJ2-6; D possibly corresponds to TRBD1 (6 bases). The CDR3 loop is CASDAGVGAGANVLTF. In DNA, the CDR3 is TGTGCCAGTGATGCAGGGGTGGGAGCTGGGGCCAACGTCCTGACTTTC.